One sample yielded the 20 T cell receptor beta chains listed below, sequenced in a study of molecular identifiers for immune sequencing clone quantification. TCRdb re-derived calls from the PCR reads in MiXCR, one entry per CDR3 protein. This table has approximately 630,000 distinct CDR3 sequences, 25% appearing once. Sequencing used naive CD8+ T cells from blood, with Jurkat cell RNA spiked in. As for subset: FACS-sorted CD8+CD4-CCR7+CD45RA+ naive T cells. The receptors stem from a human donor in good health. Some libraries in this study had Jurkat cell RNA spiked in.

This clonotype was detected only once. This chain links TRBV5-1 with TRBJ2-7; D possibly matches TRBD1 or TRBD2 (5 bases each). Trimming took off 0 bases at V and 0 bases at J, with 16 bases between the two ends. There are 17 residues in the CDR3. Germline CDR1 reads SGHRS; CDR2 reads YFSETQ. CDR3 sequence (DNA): TGCGCCAGCAGCTTGGCCCTACACGGGGCCGGCTCCTACGAGCAGTACTTC. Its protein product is CASSLALHGAGSYEQYF. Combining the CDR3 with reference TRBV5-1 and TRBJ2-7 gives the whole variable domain KAGVTQTPRYLIKTRGQQVTLSCSPISGHRSVSWYQQTPGQGLQFLFEYFSETQRNKGNFPGRFSGRQFSNSRSEMNVSTLELGDSALYLCASSLALHGAGSYEQYFGPGTRLTVT.

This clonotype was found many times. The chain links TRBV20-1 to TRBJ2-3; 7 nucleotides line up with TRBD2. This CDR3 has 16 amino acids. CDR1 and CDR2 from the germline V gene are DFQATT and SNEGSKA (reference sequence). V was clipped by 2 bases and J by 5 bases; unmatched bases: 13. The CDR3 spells CSARTGGGGPIDTQYF. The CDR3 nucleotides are TGCAGTGCTAGAACCGGTGGGGGAGGGCCGATAGATACGCAGTATTTT.

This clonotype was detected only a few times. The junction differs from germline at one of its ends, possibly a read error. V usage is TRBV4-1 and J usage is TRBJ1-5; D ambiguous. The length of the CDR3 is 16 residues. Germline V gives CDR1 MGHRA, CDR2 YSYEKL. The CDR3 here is CVSSQETVILNQPQHF. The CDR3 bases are TGCGTCAGCAGCCAAGAAACAGTTATACTCAATCAGCCCCAGCATTTT.

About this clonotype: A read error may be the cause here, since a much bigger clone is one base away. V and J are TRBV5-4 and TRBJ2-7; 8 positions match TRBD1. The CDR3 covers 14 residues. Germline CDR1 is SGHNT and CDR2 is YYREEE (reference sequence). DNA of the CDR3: TGTGCCGGCAGCACGACAGGGGAAGACTACGAGCAGTACTTC. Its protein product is CAGSTTGEDYEQYF.

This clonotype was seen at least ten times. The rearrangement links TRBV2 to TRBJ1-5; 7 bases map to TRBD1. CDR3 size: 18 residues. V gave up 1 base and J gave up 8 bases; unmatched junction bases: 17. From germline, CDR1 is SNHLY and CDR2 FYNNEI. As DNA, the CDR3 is TGTGCCAGCAGTGAAGAGGGAAGGGACAGAACTATACAGGAGCCCCAGCATTTT. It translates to CASSEEGRDRTIQEPQHF.

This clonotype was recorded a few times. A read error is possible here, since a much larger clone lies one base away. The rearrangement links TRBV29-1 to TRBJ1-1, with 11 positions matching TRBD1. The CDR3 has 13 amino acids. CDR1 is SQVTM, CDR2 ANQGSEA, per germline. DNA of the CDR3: TGCAGTGGGACAGGGGGTAAGAACGCTGAAGCTTTCTTT. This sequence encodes CSGTGGKNAEAFF.

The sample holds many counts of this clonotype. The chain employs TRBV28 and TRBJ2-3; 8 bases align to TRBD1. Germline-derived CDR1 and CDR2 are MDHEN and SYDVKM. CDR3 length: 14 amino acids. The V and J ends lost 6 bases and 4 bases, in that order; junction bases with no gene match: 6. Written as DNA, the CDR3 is TGTGCCAGCAGAGAGCAGGGGGCTCCAGATACGCAGTATTTT. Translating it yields CASREQGAPDTQYF. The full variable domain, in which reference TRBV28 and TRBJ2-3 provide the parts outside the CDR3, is DVKVTQSSRYLVKRTGEKVFLECVQDMDHENMFWYRQDPGLGLRLIYFSYDVKMKEKGDIPEGYSVSREKKERFSLILESASTNQTSMYLCASREQGAPDTQYFGPGTRLTVL.

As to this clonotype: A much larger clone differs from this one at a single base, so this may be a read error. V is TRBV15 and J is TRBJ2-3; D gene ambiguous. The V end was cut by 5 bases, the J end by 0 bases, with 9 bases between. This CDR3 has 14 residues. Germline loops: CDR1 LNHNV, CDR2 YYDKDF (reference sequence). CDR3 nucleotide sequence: TGTGCCACCAGCGGAGTTGACAGCACAGATACGCAGTATTTT. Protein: CATSGVDSTDTQYF.

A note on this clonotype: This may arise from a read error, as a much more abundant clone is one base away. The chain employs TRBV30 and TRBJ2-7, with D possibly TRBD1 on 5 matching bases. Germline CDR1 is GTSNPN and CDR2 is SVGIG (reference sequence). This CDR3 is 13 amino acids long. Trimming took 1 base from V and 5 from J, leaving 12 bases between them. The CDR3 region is CAWSELGRDEQYF. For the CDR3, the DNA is TGTGCCTGGAGTGAATTAGGCAGGGACGAGCAGTACTTC.

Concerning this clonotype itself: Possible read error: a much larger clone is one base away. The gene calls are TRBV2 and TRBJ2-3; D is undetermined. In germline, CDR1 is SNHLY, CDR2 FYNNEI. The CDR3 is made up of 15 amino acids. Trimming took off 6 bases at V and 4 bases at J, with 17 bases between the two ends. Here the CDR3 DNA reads TGTGCCAGCAGCCAGGCCCCACTCCTTGCAGATACGCAGTATTTT. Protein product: CASSQAPLLADTQYF.

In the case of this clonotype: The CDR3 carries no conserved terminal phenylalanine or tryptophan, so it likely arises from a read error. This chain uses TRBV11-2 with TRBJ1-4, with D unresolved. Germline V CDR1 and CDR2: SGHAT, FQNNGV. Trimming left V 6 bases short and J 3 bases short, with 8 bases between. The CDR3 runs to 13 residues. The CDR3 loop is CASRADPNEKLFS. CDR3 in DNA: TGTGCCAGCAGAGCGGACCCTAATGAAAAACTGTTTTCT.

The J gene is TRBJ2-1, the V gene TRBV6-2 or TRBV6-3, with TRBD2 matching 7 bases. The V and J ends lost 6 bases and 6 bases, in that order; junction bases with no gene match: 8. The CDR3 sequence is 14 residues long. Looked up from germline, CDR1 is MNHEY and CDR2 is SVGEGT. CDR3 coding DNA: TGTGCCAGCAGCCAAGAGCGGGACTGCAATGAGCAGTTCTTC. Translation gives CASSQERDCNEQFF.

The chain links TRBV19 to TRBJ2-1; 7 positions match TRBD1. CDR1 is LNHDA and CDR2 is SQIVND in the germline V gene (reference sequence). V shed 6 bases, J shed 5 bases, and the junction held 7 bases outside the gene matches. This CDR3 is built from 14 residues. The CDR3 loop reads CASSPGQYHNEQFF. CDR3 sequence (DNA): TGTGCCAGTAGCCCGGGACAGTACCACAATGAGCAGTTCTTC.

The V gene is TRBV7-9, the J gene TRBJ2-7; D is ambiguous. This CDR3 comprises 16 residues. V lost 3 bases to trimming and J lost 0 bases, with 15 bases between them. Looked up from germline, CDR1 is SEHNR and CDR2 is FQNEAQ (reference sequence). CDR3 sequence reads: CASSFHSSRSSYEQYF. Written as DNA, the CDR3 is TGTGCCAGCAGCTTTCATTCTTCGCGGAGCTCCTACGAGCAGTACTTC. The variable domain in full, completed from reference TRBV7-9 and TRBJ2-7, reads DTGVSQNPRHKITKRGQNVTFRCDPISEHNRLYWYRQTLGQGPEFLTYFQNEAQLEKSRLLSDRFSAERPKGSFSTLEIQRTEQGDSAMYLCASSFHSSRSSYEQYFGPGTRLTVT.

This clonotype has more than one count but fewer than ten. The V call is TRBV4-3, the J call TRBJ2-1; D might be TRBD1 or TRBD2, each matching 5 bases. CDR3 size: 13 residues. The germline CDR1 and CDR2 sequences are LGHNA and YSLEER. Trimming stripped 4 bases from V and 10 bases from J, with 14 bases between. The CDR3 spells CASSPTQGDEQFF. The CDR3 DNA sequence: TGCGCCAGCAGCCCGACACAAGGGGACGAGCAGTTCTTC.

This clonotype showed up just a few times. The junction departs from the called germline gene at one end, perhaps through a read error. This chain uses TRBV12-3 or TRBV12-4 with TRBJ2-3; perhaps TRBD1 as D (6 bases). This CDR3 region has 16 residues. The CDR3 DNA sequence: TGTGCCGGCAGACCTGCACACGACAGGAGAGCCGATACGCAGTATTTT. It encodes CAGRPAHDRRADTQYF.

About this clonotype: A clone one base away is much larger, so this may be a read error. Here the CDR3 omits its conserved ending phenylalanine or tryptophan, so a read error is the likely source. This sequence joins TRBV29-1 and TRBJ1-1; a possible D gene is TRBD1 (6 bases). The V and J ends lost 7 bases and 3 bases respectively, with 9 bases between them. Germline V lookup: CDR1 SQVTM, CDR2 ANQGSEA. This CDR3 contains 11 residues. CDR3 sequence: CSADRYTEAFL. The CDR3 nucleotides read TGCAGCGCAGACAGGTACACTGAAGCTTTCTTA.

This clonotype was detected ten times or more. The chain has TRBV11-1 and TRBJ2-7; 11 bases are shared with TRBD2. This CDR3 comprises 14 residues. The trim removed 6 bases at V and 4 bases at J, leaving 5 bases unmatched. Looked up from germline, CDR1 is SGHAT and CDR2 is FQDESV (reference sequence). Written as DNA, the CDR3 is TGTGCCAGCAGTTACGGGACTAGCGGATACGAGCAGTACTTC. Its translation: CASSYGTSGYEQYF.

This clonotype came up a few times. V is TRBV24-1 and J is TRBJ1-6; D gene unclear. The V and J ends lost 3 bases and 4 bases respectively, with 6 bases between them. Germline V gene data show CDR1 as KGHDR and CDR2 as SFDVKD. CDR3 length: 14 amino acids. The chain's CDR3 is CATSDGRYNSPLHF. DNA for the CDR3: TGTGCCACCAGTGATGGGCGTTATAATTCACCCCTCCACTTT.

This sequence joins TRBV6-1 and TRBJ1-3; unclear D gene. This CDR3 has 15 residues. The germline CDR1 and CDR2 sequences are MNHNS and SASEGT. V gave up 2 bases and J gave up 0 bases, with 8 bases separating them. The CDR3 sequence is CASSELLTSGNTIYF. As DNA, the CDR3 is TGTGCCAGCAGTGAACTGCTGACCTCTGGAAACACCATATATTTT.